This T cell receptor (beta chain) emerged from a study of blood T cells in healthy people across ages (dated by TCRdb to the mid-2010s). Turning to the overall study: In model experiments, template switching captured about one uniquely barcoded TCR beta cDNA molecule for every two T cells. Using the same blood draw, the study looked at two additional independent replicas of 1 million unique cDNA reads for two donors, one aged 18 to 30 and the other aged 80 or older. The study measured age-related changes in TCR beta repertoire diversity using deep sequencing normalized with unique cDNA molecular identifiers. Donors of different ages were randomly distributed across sequencing lanes to avoid experimental bias. Donors were grouped into four age groups: young (average about 15 years), middle-aged (around 39), aged (around 56) and long-lived (approximately 82). General conclusions and limits of the study: Because donor CMV infection status was unknown, age-related changes in expanded clonotypes were potentially confounded. The percentage of naive T cells measured by flow cytometry correlated strongly with observed TCR beta diversity. Estimates of total diversity based on one million sequenced T cells were regarded as lower bounds and as underestimates. As age increased, observed TCR beta diversity per million T cells dropped in a roughly linear way, and a significant reduction was already evident by age roughly 40. Compared with the aged group, the long-lived group had more naive CD4+ T cells, fewer expanded clones and increased TCR diversity, a pattern suggesting age selection. Bulk unsorted PBMC profiling prevented conclusive comparison of naive and antigen-experienced compartments.

Worth noting for this clonotype: Which antigen it targets is not known. Base qualities are missing; no much larger clone stands one base away.

Libraries were prepared through 5' RACE. The instrument was an Illumina HiSeq 2500. A second PCR of about 6 to 11 cycles was run with a J-beta primer mix and a sample-barcoded 5' primer. A unique molecular identifier was introduced onto each TCR beta cDNA molecule by a template-switch 5' adaptor carrying 12 random nucleotides. Each sample yielded at least 2.5 million CDR3-containing paired-end reads. First-strand cDNA synthesis was performed from all RNA using the Mint cDNA synthesis kit, with priming by a TRBC-specific oligonucleotide. Following uracil-DNA glycosylase treatment, a first 18-cycle PCR with universal primers M1SS and BC2_uni_R was performed on all cDNA. The study's processing was this. For normalization, 1 million high-quality reads were randomly selected from each sample, with every read carrying a distinct molecular identifier. Reads sharing molecular identifiers were discarded rather than binned into consensus sequences. CDR3 identification, clonotype clustering and error correction used MiTCR with a Q25 quality threshold and the strictest error-elimination algorithm. A nonparametric unseen species model with Euler transformation was used to estimate a lower bound on total TCR beta diversity. TCRdb reran the public reads through fastp at Q25 and MiXCR, keeping productive beta chains. Entries that share a CDR3 protein sequence are merged under the most common genes and DNA. The V and J calls were determined by TCRdb, not by the authors. The sample includes 1.5 million to 2 million distinct CDR3 sequences, with around half observed a single time. The ten top clones hold roughly 2% of the sample.

Donors were 39 systemically healthy Caucasian individuals from Russia aged roughly 6 to 95 years. Each donor gave 8 to 10 milliliters of peripheral blood, collected into EDTA-treated Vacutainer tubes. PBMCs were isolated by Ficoll-Paque density-gradient centrifugation, with at least 6 million obtained per sample. Trizol reagent was used to extract total RNA from PBMCs, with at least 6 micrograms per sample. For every donor, flow cytometry on a PBMC aliquot measured the percentage of naive CD45RAhigh/CD27high T cells. The CDR3 sequence holds 16 residues, the cysteine and phenylalanine included. Only the CDR3 DNA is retained, 48 bases long and in frame from the first base. The germline V gene (reference sequence) gives CDR1 as PRHDT and CDR2 as FYEKMQ.

The rearranged chain carries TRBV13 and TRBJ2-4; 10 bases in the middle match TRBD2. The end of the DNA fits TRBJ2-5 better, so the J call may be wrong. The sequence came from a woman in her 40s in good health. Sequenced: blood. The sequenced DNA is TGTGCCAGCAGCCCATCAGCGGGGGGGTGGAAAGAGACCCAGTACTTC. Translation gives CASSPSAGGWKETQYF.